The next 7 T cell receptor beta chains were all read from a single sample in a study of T cell responses to AZD1222 COVID-19 vaccine. The method was immunoSEQ multiplex PCR; TCRdb's version includes in-frame clones alone and lacks a portion of them. This table holds under 150,000 clones, 85% to 95% found once. The sequencing used peripheral blood, collected on day 0 of AZD1222 vaccination. These receptors originate from an adult in good health.

CDR3: CASSRSRTGEQYF. The CDR3 DNA sequence: TGTGCCAGCAGCCGCTCCCGAACGGGCGAGCAGTACTTC. The rearrangement uses TRBV7-2 and TRBJ2-7; D remains unclear. Germline lookup yields CDR1 SGHTA and CDR2 FQGNSA. The CDR3 totals 13 residues. Trimming left V 5 bases short and J 6 bases short, with 14 bases between.

The chain employs TRBV30 and TRBJ2-7; D is perhaps TRBD2 (5 bases). Germline CDR1 and CDR2: GTSNPN and SVGIG (reference sequence). The length of the CDR3 is 15 residues. Between the trimmed V and J ends, which lost 3 bases and 1 base, there was a span of 16 bases. CDR3 DNA: TGTGCCTGGAGCCGGGGTGGAGCAAGATCCTACGAGCAGTACTTC. This translates into CAWSRGGARSYEQYF.

V is TRBV6-5 and J is TRBJ2-7; D possibly matches TRBD1 or TRBD2 (6 bases each). Germline loops: CDR1 MNHEY, CDR2 SVGAGI. This CDR3 has 15 amino acids. V dropped 6 bases and J dropped 6 bases, with 21 bases sitting between them. The CDR3 region is CASSRPRDSGAEQYF. The CDR3 bases are TGTGCCAGCAGCCGACCGAGGGACTCGGGGGCCGAGCAGTACTTC.

The chain uses TRBV7-9 and TRBJ2-3; no reliable D call. The length of the CDR3 is 15 residues. Germline V CDR1 and CDR2: SEHNR, FQNEAQ (reference sequence). V lost 2 bases to trimming and J lost 2 bases, with 11 bases between them. The CDR3 coding sequence is TGTGCCAGCAGCTTAAGGGCAGATAACACAGATACGCAGTATTTT. Translation: CASSLRADNTDTQYF. The full variable domain, its missing parts supplied by reference TRBV7-9 and TRBJ2-3, is DTGVSQNPRHKITKRGQNVTFRCDPISEHNRLYWYRQTLGQGPEFLTYFQNEAQLEKSRLLSDRFSAERPKGSFSTLEIQRTEQGDSAMYLCASSLRADNTDTQYFGPGTRLTVL.

The chain is built from TRBV12-1 and TRBJ2-7; the DNA was not compared with TRBD2, the D call given in the table. TRBV12-1 has pseudogene status. This CDR3 is built from 12 residues. The CDR3 DNA reads as TGTGCCAGCAGAAAACGGTTTTCCGAGCAGTACTTC. Translated, it gives CASRKRFSEQYF.

The chain carries TRBV7-2 and TRBJ2-7; D may be TRBD1 (5 bases). V was clipped by 5 bases and J by 2 bases, with 13 bases between them. In germline, CDR1 is SGHTA, CDR2 FQGNSA. The length of the CDR3 is 14 residues. CDR3 loop: CASSPRQITYEQYF. CDR3 nucleotides: TGTGCCAGCAGCCCCCGACAGATAACCTACGAGCAGTACTTC.

The V gene is TRBV6-2 or TRBV6-3, the J gene TRBJ2-1, with 7 nucleotides matching TRBD2. Germline values: CDR1 MNHEY, CDR2 SVGEGT. CDR3 length equals 15 residues. V dropped 2 bases and J dropped 4; count of bases not matched to a gene: 5. CDR3 nucleotide sequence: TGTGCCAGCAGTTACCCAGCGGGGCCTTACAATGAGCAGTTCTTC. It translates to CASSYPAGPYNEQFF.